This T cell receptor (beta chain) emerged from a study of blood T cell repertoires in COVID-19. Study overall: Acute-phase and convalescent COVID-19 samples originated in the United States, Italy and Spain.

V lost 6 bases, J lost 5 bases, and 9 bases lay in between. The CDR3 runs to 12 residues. Germline loops: CDR1 SNHLY, CDR2 FYNNEI. Original analysis: The assay estimated nucleated cells by amplifying reference gene primers. The assay was immunoSEQ multiplex PCR, and TCRdb's table has in-frame clones only and misses some. D and trimming come from the DNA, and the V and J calls and clone size come from that table. The sample includes roughly 120,000 clones, about 80% of them seen just once. The specimen sequenced was peripheral blood. The clonotype comes from a woman in her forties or fifties with acute or convalescent COVID-19. This chain uses TRBV2 with TRBJ2-3; a possible D gene is TRBD1 (5 bases). The CDR3 region has the DNA TGTGCCAGCAGGCCCCAGGGAGATACGCAGTATTTT. The encoded protein is CASRPQGDTQYF. Supplemented by reference TRBV2 and TRBJ2-3, the full variable domain reads EPEVTQTPSHQVTQMGQEVILRCVPISNHLYFYWYRQILGQKVEFLVSFYNNEISEKSEIFDDQFSVERPDGSNFTLKIRSTKLEDSAMYFCASRPQGDTQYFGPGTRLTVL.